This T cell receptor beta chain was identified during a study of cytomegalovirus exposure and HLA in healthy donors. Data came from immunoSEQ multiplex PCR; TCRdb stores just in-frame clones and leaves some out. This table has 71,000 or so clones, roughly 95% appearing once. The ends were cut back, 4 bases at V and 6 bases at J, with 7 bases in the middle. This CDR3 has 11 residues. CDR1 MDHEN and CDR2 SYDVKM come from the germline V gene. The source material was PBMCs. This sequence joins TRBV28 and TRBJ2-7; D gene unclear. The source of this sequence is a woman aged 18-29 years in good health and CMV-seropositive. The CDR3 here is CASSSPREQYF. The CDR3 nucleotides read TGTGCCAGCAGTTCCCCTCGCGAGCAGTACTTC.